This T cell receptor beta chain is from a study of breast tumors, draining lymph nodes, adjacent tissues listed by TCRdb under 2016. Looking at the study overall: TCR beta repertoires were compared across tumor, adjacent nontumor tissue and axillary lymph nodes obtained from breast cancer patients. In human breast cancer, the study set out to evaluate how tumor, surrounding tissue and draining lymph node repertoires relate to one another and whether T cells may move between these sites.

In this sample, this clonotype turned up many times. The antigen this receptor binds is unknown. No base quality values were provided; no much bigger clone lies one nucleotide off. Results and caveats for the whole study, not just this receptor: The study presented the conclusion that tumor T cells originate in lymph nodes as consistent with a hypothesis, not as something directly demonstrated. Tumor and nontumor tissue repertoires were significantly more similar in luminal-like than in basal-like breast cancer. The data were considered consistent with the idea that most tumor T cells come from the lymph node and then expand in tumor tissue. T-cell repertoire diversity in tumors was found to be lower than in lymph nodes but higher than in nontumor tissue, and preferential V and J gene usage was observed.

Compared with germline, V lacks 4 bases and J lacks 5 bases; bases without a gene match: 13. From the germline V gene, CDR1 is MNHNS and CDR2 is SASEGT. The CDR3, from cysteine to phenylalanine, totals 16 residues. Only the CDR3 region is kept as DNA, spanning 48 bases read in frame from base 1. Lymph node samples were obtained from the axillary draining lymph nodes of breast cancer patients. Instrument on record: Illumina HiSeq 2000. Multiplex PCR amplification was used to build the TCR beta chain libraries. The amplified TCR beta chain products were analyzed by high-throughput sequencing. In-frame beta chains were kept once TCRdb had trimmed the public reads at Q25 with fastp and called clones with MiXCR. All rows with the same CDR3 protein become a single entry with the most common DNA and genes. In all, the sample holds 170,000 or so distinct CDR3 sequences, and roughly 30% of those were seen once. About 4% of the sample goes to the ten largest clones.

The sequenced sample consisted of axillary lymph node tissue. In this chain, TRBV6-1 is recombined with TRBJ2-5; the central 7 bases match TRBD1. The sequence derives from a female donor with breast cancer. Some clones in this sample may be carry-over from other donors' samples. The CDR3 protein sequence reads: CASSAGGQVTAETQYF. The sequenced DNA: TGTGCCAGCAGTGCCGGTGGACAGGTAACCGCGGAGACCCAGTACTTC.